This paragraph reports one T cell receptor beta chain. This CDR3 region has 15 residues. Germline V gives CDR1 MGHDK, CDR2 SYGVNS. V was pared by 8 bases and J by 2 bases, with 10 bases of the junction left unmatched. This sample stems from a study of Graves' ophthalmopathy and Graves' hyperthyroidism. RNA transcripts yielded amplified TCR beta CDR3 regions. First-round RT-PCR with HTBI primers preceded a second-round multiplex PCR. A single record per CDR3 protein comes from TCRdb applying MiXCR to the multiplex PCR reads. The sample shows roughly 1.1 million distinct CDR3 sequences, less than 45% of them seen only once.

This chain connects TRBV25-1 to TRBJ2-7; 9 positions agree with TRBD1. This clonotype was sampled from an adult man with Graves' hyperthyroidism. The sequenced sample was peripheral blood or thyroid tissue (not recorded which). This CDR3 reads CASSPPRDRAYEQYF. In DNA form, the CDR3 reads TGTGCCAGCTCACCTCCACGGGACAGGGCCTACGAGCAGTACTTC.